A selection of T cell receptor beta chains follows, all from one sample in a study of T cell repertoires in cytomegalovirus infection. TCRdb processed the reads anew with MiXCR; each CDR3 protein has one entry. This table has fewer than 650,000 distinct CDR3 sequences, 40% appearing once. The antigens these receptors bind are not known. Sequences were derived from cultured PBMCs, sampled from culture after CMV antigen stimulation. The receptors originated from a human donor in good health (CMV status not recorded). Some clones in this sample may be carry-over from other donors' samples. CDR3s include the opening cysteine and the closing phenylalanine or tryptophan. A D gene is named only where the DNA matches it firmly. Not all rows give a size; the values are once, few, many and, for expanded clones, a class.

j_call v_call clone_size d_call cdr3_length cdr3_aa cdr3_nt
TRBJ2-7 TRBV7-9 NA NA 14 CASSRGSRTNEQYF TGTGCCAGCAGCCGTGGGTCTAGGACTAACGAGCAGTACTTC
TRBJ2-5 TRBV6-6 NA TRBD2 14 CASTTSGGVETQYF TGTGCCAGCACAACTAGCGGGGGCGTTGAGACCCAGTACTTC
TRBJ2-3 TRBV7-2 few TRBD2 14 CASKRAGGEDTQYF TGTGCCAGCAAAAGAGCGGGAGGGGAGGATACGCAGTATTTT
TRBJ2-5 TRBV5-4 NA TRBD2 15 CASSPTSGSVETQYF TGTGCCAGCAGCCCGACCAGCGGGAGTGTAGAGACCCAGTACTTC
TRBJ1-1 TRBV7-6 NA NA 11 CASSRGGSSFF TGTGCCAGCAGCCGGGGGGGTTCGTCGTTCTTT
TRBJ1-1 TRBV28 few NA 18 CASSNDRTRIDLPNQAFF TGTGCCAGCAGCAACGACAGGACGAGGATAGATTTACCGAACCAAGCTTTCTTT
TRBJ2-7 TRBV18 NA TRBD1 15 CASSPGQGLPYEQYF TGTGCCAGCTCACCTGGACAGGGCCTCCCCTACGAGCAGTACTTC
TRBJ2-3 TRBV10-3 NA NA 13 CATGPGEADTQYF TGTGCCACCGGGCCAGGGGAGGCAGATACGCAGTATTTT
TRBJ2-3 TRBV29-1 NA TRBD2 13 CSPGGEGTDTQYF TGCAGTCCTGGGGGGGAGGGGACAGATACGCAGTATTTT
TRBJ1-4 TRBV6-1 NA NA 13 CAILTDLNEKLFF TGTGCCATCCTGACAGACTTAAATGAAAAACTGTTTTTT
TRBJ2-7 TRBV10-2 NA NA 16 CASSESTGQRGGEQYF TGCGCCAGCAGTGAGTCGACAGGCCAGCGAGGTGGCGAGCAGTACTTC
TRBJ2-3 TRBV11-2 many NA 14 CASALAVTPGAQYF TGTGCCAGCGCCCTAGCGGTTACCCCAGGGGCGCAGTATTTT
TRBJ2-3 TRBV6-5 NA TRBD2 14 CATSRGVPPDTQYF TGTGCCACCTCCCGGGGGGTCCCCCCAGATACGCAGTATTTT
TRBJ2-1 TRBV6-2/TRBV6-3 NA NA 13 CASSQTGSREQFF TGTGCCAGCAGTCAAACAGGGTCCCGGGAGCAGTTCTTC
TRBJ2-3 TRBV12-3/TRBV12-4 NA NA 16 CASSLALLVGADTQYF TGTGCCAGCAGTTTAGCGCTTCTCGTAGGGGCAGATACGCAGTATTTT
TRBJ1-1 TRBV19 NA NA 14 CASSIDWRNTEAFF TGTGCCAGTAGTATTGACTGGCGAAACACTGAAGCTTTCTTT
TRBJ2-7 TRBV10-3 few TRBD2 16 CAISGWVGSGSHEQYF TGTGCCATCAGTGGGTGGGTCGGCAGCGGGAGTCACGAGCAGTACTTC
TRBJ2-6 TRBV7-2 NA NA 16 CASSRRGAQGANVLTF TGTGCCAGCAGCCGACGGGGGGCGCAAGGGGCCAACGTCCTGACTTTC
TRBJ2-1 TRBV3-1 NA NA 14 CASRQRGTALGQFF TGTGCCAGCAGACAACGGGGGACTGCCTTGGGGCAGTTCTTC
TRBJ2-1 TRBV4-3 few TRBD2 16 CASSQEWLAGANEQFF TGCGCCAGCAGCCAAGAATGGCTAGCGGGAGCAAATGAGCAGTTCTTC
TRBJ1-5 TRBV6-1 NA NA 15 CASMFPDSYVEPQHF TGTGCCAGCATGTTCCCCGACAGTTATGTTGAGCCCCAGCATTTT
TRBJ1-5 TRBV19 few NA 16 CASSLGHRVWDQPQHF TGTGCCAGTAGTCTGGGACACAGGGTTTGGGATCAGCCCCAGCATTTT
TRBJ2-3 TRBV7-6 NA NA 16 CASSLPDINRADTQYF TGTGCCAGCAGCTTACCCGACATAAATCGAGCGGATACGCAGTATTTT
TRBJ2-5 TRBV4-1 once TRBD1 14 CASSPTGPRETQYF TGCGCCAGCAGCCCGACAGGGCCGAGGGAGACCCAGTACTTC
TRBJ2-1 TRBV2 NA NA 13 CASSGGQVREQFF TGTGCCAGCAGTGGGGGGCAGGTGAGGGAGCAGTTCTTC
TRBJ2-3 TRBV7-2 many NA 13 CASSRMDTDTQYF TGTGCCAGCAGTCGGATGGACACAGATACGCAGTATTTT
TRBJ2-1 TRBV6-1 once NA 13 CASSPNQGYEQFF TGTGCCAGCAGTCCTAACCAGGGGTATGAGCAGTTCTTC
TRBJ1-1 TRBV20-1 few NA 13 CSAREGLRSEAFF TGCAGTGCTAGAGAGGGACTACGATCTGAAGCTTTCTTT